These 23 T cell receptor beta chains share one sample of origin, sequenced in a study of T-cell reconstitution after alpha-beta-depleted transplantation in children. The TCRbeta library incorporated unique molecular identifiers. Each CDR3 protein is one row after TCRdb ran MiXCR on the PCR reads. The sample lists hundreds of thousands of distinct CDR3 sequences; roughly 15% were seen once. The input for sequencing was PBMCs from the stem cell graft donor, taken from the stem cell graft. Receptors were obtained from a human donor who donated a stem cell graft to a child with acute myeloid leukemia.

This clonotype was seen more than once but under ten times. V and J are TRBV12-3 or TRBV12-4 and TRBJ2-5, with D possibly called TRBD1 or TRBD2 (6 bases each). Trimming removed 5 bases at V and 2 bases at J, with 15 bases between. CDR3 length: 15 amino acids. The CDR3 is CASSLGGSIQETQYF. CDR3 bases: TGTGCCAGCAGTCTAGGGGGGAGTATTCAAGAGACCCAGTACTTC.

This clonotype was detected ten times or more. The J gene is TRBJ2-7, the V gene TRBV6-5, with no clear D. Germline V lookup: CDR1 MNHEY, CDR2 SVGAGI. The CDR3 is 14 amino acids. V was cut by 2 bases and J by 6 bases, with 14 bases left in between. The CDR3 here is CASSYGSGEREQYV. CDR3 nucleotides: TGTGCCAGCAGTTACGGCTCTGGGGAACGCGAGCAGTACGTC.

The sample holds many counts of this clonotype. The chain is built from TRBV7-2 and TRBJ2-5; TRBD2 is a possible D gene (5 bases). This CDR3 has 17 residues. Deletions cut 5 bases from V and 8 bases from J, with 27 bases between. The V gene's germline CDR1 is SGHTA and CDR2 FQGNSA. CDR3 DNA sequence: TGTGCCAGCAGCCCTAGCAGGAGAAGATCGGACGCCGTTACCCAGTACTTC. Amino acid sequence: CASSPSRRRSDAVTQYF.

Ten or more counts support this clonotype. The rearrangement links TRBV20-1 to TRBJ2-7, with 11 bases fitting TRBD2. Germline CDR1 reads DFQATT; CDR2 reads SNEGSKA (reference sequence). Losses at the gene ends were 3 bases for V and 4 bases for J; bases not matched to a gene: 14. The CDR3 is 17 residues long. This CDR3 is CSARDASGGTGYYEQYF. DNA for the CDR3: TGCAGTGCTAGGGATGCTAGCGGGGGGACCGGATATTACGAGCAGTACTTC.

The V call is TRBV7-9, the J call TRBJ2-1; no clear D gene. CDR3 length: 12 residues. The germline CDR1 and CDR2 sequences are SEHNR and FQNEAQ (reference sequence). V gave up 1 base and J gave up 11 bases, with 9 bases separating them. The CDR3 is CASSLEDPQQFF. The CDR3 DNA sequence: TGTGCCAGCAGCTTAGAGGACCCCCAGCAGTTCTTC.

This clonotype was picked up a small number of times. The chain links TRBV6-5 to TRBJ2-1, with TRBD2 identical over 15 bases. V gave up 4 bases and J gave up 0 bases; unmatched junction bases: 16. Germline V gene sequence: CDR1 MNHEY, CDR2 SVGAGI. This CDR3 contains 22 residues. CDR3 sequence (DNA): TGTGCCAGCAGTTCCTTGTCTTCGGGACTAGCGGGGGGCCAGAGCTCCTACAATGAGCAGTTCTTC. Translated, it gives CASSSLSSGLAGGQSSYNEQFF.

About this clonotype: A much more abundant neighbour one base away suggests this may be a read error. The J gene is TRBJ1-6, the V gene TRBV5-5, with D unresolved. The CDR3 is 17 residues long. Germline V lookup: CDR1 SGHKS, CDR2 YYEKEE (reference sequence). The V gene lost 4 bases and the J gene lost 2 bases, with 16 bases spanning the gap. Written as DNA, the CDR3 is TGTGCCAGCAGCCCATCAGGACTAAGCGCCTATAATTCACCCCTCCACTTT. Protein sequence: CASSPSGLSAYNSPLHF.

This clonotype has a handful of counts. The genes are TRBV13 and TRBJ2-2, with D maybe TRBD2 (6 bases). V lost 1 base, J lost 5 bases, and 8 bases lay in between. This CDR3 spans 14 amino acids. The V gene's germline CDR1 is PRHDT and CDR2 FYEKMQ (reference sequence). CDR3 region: CASSLEAGTGELFF. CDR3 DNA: TGTGCCAGCAGCTTAGAGGCGGGAACCGGGGAGCTGTTTTTT.

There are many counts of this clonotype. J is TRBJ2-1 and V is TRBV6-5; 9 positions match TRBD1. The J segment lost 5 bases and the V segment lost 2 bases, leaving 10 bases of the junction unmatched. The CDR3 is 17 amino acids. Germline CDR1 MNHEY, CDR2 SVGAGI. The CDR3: CASSYRVAGQGDNEQFF. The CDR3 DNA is TGTGCCAGCAGTTACCGGGTCGCGGGACAGGGAGACAATGAGCAGTTCTTC.

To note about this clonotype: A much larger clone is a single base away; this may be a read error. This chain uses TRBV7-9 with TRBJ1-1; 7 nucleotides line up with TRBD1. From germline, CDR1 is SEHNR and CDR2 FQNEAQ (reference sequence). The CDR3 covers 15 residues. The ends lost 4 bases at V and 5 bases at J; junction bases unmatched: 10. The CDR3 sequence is CASSSPNRGRTEAFF. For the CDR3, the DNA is TGTGCCAGCAGCTCACCCAACAGGGGAAGGACTGAAGCTTTCTTT.

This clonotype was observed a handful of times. In DNA, the CDR3 is TGTGCCAGCAGACTATTCCGGGGGGGACTGGGAGATGAGCAGTTCTTC. Translated, it gives CASRLFRGGLGDEQFF. V and J are TRBV7-2 and TRBJ2-1, with 8 bases that match TRBD2. The CDR3 extends over 16 amino acids. Germline assignment: CDR1 SGHTA and CDR2 FQGNSA. The V segment lost 6 bases and the J segment 8 bases; nucleotides outside the gene matches: 15.

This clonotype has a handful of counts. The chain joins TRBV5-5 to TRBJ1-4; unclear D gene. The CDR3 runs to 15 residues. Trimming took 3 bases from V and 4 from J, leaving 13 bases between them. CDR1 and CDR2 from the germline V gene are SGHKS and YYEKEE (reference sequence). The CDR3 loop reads CASSSITANNEKLFF. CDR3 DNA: TGTGCCAGCAGCTCCATCACAGCAAATAATGAAAAACTGTTTTTT.

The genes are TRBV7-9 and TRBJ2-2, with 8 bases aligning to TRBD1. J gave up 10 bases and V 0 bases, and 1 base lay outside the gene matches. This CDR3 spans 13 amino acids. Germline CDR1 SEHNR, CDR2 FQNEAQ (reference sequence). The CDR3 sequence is CASSLATGEELFF. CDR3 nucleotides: TGTGCCAGCAGCTTAGCGACAGGGGAGGAGCTGTTTTTT.

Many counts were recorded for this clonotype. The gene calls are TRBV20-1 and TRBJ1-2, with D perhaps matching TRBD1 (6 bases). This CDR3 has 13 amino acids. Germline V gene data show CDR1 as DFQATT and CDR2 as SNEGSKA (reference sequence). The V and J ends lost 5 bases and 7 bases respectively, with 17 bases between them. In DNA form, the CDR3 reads TGCAGTGCTGCTGACAAGGGGACATTTGGCTACACCTTC. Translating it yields CSAADKGTFGYTF.

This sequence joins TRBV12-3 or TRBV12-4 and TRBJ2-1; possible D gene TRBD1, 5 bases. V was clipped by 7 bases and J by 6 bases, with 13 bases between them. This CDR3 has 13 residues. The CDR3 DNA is TGTGCCAGCATGGGGCCCCAGGGCAATGAGCAGTTCTTC. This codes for CASMGPQGNEQFF.

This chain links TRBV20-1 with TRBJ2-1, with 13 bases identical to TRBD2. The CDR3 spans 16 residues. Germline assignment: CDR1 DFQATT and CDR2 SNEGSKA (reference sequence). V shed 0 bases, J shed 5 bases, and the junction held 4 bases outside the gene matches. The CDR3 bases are TGCAGTGCTAGAGATACTAGCGGGGGGGGTAACAATGAGCAGTTCTTC. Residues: CSARDTSGGGNNEQFF.

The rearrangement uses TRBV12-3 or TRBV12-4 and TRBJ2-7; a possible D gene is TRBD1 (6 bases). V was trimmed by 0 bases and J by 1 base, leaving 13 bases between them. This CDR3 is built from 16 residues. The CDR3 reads CASSLAPQGLSYEQYF. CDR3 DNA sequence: TGTGCCAGCAGTTTAGCGCCACAGGGCCTGTCCTACGAGCAGTACTTC.

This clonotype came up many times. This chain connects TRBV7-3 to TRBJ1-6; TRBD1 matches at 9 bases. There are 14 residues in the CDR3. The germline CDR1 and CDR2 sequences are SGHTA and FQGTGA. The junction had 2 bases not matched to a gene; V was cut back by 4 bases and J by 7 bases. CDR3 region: CASSSGQGNSPLHF. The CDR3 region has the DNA TGTGCCAGCAGCTCTGGACAGGGGAATTCACCCCTCCACTTT.

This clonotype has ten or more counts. The CDR3 nucleotides are TGCAGCGTTGACCCCGGGACCGCATACAATGAGCAGTTCTTC. Translation: CSVDPGTAYNEQFF. The chain has TRBV29-1 and TRBJ2-1; perhaps D is TRBD1 or TRBD2 (5 bases each). Germline V gene data show CDR1 as SQVTM and CDR2 as ANQGSEA. The length of the CDR3 is 14 residues. The V gene lost 3 bases and the J gene lost 4 bases, with 13 bases spanning the gap.

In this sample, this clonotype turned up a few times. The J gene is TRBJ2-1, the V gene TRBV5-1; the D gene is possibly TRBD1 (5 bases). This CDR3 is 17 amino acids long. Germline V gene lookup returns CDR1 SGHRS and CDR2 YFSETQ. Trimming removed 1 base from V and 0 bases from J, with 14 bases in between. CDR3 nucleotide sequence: TGCGCCAGCAGCTTGAACCGACAGAGTAGCTCCTACAATGAGCAGTTCTTC. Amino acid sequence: CASSLNRQSSSYNEQFF.

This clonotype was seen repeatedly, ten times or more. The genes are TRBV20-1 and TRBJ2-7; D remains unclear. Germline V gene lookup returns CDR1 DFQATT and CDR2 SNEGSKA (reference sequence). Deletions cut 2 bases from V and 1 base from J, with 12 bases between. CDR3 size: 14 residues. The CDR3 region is CSARSPLGSYEQYF. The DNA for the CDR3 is TGCAGTGCTAGATCCCCCCTGGGGTCCTACGAGCAGTACTTC.

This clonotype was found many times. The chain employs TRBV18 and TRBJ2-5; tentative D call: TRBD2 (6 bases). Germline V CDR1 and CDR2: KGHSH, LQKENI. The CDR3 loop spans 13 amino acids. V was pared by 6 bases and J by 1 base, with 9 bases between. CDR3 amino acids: CASSRGTQETQYF. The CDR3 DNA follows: TGTGCCAGCTCCCGGGGGACCCAAGAGACCCAGTACTTC.

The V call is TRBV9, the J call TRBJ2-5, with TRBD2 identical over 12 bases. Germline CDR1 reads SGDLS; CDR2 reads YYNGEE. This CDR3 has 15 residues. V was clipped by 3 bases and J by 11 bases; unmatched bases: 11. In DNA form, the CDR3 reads TGTGCCAGCAGCGGTGGGACTAGCGGGTTCTCGTCTCAGTACTTC. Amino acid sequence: CASSGGTSGFSSQYF.